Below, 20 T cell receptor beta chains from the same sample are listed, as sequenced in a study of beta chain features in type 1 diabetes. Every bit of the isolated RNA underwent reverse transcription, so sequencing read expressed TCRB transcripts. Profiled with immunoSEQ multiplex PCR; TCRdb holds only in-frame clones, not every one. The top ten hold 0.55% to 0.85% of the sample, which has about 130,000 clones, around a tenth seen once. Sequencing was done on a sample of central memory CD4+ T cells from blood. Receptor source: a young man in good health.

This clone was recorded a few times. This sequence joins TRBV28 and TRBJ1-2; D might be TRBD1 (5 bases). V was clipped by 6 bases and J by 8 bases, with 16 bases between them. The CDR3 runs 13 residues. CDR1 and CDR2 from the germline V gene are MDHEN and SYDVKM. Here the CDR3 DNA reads TGTGCCAGCAGGGTGGAGAGGGGAGGAGGCTACACCTTC. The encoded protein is CASRVERGGGYTF.

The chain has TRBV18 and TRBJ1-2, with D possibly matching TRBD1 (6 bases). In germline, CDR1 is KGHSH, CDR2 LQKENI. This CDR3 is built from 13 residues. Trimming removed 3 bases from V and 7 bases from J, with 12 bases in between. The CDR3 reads CASSPDSVVGYTF. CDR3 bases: TGTGCCAGCTCACCGGACAGCGTGGTTGGCTACACCTTC.

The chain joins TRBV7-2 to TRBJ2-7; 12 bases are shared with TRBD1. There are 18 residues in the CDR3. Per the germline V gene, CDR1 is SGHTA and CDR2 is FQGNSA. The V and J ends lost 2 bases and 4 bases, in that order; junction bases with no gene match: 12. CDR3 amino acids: CASSLLPPRGQGAYEQYF. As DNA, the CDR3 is TGTGCCAGCAGCTTACTTCCCCCGCGGGGACAGGGGGCTTACGAGCAGTACTTC.

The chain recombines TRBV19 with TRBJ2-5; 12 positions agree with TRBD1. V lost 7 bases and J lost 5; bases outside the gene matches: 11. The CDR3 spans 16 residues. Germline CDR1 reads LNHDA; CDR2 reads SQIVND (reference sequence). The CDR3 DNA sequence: TGTGCCAGTAACCCGACCGGGACAGGGGGCTGGGAGACCCAGTACTTC. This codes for CASNPTGTGGWETQYF.

CDR3 loop: CASNPSLNYGYTF. In DNA, the CDR3 is TGTGCCAGCAATCCGAGCTTAAACTATGGCTACACCTTC. V usage is TRBV2 and J usage is TRBJ1-2; no firm D call. The CDR3 consists of 13 residues. With 7 bases removed from V and 2 bases from J, the gap between germline ends came to 11 bases. CDR1 SNHLY and CDR2 FYNNEI come from the germline V gene.

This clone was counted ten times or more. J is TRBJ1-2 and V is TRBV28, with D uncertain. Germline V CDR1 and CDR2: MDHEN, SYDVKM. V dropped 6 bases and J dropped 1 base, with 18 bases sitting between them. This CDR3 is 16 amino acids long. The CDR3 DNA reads TGTGCCAGCAGGGCCGTGGCAACTAACTTTAACTATGGCTACACCTTC. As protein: CASRAVATNFNYGYTF.

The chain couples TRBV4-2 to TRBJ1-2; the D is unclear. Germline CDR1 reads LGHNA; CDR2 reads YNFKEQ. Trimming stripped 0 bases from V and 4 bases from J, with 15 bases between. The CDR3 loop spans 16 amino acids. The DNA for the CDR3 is TGTGCCAGCAGCCAAGAATATAGGCGGGGAGGCTATGGCTACACCTTC. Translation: CASSQEYRRGGYGYTF.

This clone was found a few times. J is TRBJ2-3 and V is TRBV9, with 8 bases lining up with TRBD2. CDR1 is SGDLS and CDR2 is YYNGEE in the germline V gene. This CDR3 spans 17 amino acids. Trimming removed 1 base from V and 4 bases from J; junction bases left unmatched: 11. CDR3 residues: CASSVRGGLISPDTQYF. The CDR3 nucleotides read TGTGCCAGCAGCGTACGGGGGGGCCTGATTTCCCCAGATACGCAGTATTTT.

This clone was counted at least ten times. The CDR3 DNA is TGTGCCATCAGTGAGCCGGACAGAGACGAGCAGTACTTC. As protein: CAISEPDRDEQYF. The chain is built from TRBV10-3 and TRBJ2-7; the D gene is possibly TRBD1 (6 bases). Germline V CDR1 and CDR2: ENHRY, SYGVKD. The CDR3 loop spans 13 amino acids. Trimming pared 2 bases from V and 5 bases from J, leaving 10 bases between.

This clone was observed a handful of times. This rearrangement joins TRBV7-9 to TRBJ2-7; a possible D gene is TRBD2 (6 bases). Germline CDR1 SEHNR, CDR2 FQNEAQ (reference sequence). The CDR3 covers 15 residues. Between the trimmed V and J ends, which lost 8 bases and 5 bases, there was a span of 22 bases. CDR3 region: CASSRRAGPRHEQYF. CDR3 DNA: TGTGCCAGCTCTCGGAGGGCAGGGCCACGACACGAGCAGTACTTC.

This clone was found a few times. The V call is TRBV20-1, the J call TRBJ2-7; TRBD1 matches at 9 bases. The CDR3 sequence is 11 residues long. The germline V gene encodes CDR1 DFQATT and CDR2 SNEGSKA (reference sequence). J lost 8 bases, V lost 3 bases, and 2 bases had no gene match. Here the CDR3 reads CSARDRGQQYF. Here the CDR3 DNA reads TGCAGTGCTAGGGACAGGGGCCAGCAGTACTTC.

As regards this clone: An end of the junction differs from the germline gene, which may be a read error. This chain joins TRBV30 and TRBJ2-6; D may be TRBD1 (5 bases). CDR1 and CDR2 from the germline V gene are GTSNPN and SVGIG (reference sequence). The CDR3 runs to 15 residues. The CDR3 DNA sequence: TGTGCCTGGAGTGTAGGCGGCTCTGGGGCCAACGTCCTGATTTTC. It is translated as CAWSVGGSGANVLIF.

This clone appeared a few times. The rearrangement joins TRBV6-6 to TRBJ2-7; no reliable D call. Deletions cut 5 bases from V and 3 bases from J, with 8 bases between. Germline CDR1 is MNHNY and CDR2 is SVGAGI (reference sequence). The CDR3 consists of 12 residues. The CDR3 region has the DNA TGTGCCAGCAGTCCGGGTAACTACGAGCAGTACTTC. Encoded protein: CASSPGNYEQYF.

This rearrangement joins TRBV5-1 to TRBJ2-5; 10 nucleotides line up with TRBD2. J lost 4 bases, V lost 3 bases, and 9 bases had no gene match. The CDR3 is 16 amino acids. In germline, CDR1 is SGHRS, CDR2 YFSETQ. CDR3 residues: CASSSAGTSAGETQYF. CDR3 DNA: TGCGCCAGCAGCTCGGCCGGGACTAGCGCTGGAGAGACCCAGTACTTC.

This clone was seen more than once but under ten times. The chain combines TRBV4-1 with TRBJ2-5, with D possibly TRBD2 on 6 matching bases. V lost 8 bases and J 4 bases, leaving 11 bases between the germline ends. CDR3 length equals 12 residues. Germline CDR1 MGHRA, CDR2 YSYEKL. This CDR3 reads CASGGFAETQYF. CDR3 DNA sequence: TGCGCCAGCGGGGGGTTTGCAGAGACCCAGTACTTC.

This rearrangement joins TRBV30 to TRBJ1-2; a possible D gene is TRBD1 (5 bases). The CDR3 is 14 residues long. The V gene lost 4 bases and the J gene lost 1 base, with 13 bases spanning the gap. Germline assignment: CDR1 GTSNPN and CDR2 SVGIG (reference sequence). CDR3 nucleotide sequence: TGTGCCTGGAAGAAAAACAGGATTAACTATGGCTACACCTTC. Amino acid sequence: CAWKKNRINYGYTF.

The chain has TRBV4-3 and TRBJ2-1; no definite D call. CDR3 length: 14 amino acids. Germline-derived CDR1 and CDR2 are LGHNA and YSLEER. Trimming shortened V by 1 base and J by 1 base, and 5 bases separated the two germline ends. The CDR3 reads CASSQVGSYNEQFF. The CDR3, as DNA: TGCGCCAGCAGCCAAGTCGGTTCCTACAATGAGCAGTTCTTC.

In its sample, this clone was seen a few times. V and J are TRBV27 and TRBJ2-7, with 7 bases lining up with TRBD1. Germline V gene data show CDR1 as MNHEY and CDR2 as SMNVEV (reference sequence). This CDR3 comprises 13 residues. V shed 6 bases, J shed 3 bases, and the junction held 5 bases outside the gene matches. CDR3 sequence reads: CASSKDRVYEQYF. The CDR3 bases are TGTGCCAGCAGCAAAGACAGGGTCTACGAGCAGTACTTC.

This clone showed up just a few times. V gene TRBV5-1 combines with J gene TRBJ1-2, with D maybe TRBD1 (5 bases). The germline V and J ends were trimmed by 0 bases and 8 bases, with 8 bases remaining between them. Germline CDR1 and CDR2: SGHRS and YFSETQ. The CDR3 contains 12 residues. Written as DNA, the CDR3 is TGCGCCAGCAGCTTGGATAACAGGGGCTACACCTTC. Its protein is CASSLDNRGYTF. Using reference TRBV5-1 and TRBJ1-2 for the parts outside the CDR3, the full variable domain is KAGVTQTPRYLIKTRGQQVTLSCSPISGHRSVSWYQQTPGQGLQFLFEYFSETQRNKGNFPGRFSGRQFSNSRSEMNVSTLELGDSALYLCASSLDNRGYTFGSGTRLTVV.

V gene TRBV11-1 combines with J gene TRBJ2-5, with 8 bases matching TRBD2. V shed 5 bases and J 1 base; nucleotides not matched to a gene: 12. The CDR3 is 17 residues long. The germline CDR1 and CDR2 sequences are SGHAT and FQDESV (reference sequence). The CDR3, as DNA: TGTGCCAGCAGCCCTGGGACTAGTTCACCACGCCAAGAGACCCAGTACTTC. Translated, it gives CASSPGTSSPRQETQYF.